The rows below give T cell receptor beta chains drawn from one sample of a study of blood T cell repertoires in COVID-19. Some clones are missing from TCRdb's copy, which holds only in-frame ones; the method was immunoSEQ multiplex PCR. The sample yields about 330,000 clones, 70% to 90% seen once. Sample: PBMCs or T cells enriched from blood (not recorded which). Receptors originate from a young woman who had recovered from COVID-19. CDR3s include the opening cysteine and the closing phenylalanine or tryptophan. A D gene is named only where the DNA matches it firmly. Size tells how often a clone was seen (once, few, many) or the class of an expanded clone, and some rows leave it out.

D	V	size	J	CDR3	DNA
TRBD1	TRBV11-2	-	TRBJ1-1	CASSPPAGGRTEAFF	TGTGCCAGCAGCCCCCCTGCAGGGGGCAGGACTGAAGCTTTCTTT
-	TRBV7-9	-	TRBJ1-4	CASSLVGAGRNEKLFF	TGTGCCAGCAGCTTAGTAGGCGCAGGGCGAAATGAAAAACTGTTTTTT
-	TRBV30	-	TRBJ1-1	CAWNPTGNTEAFF	TGTGCCTGGAATCCCACTGGGAACACTGAAGCTTTCTTT
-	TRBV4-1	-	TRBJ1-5	CASSHHQGSSGHLREKHF	TGCGCCAGCAGCCACCACCAAGGGTCCTCGGGACACCTAAGAGAGAAGCATTTT
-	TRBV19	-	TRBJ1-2	CASSIAGGGYTF	TGTGCCAGTAGTATAGCCGGGGGAGGCTACACCTTC
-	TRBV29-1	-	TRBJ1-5	CSAGGAPNQPQHF	TGCAGCGCCGGGGGGGCCCCCAATCAGCCCCAGCATTTT
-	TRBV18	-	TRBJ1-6	CASSIGAGSPLHF	TGTGCCAGCTCAATTGGTGCGGGGTCACCCCTCCACTTT
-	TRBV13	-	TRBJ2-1	CASSFEDSYNEQFF	TGTGCCAGCAGCTTTGAGGACTCCTACAATGAGCAGTTCTTC
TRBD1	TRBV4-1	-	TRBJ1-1	CASSHGQEPEAFF	TGCGCCAGCAGCCACGGACAGGAGCCTGAAGCTTTCTTT
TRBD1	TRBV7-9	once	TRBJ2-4	CASSSTGGATKNIQYF	TGTGCCAGCAGCTCAACAGGGGGCGCTACCAAAAACATTCAGTACTTC
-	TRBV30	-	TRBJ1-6	CAWNSQGKNSPLHF	TGTGCCTGGAACTCACAGGGAAAGAATTCACCCCTCCACTTT
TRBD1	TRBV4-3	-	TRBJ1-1	CASSHATGRTEAFF	TGCGCCAGCAGCCATGCGACAGGGAGAACTGAAGCTTTCTTT
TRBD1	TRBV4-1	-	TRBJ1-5	CASSQRTGGGQPQHF	TGCGCCAGCAGCCAACGGACAGGGGGAGGCCAGCCCCAGCATTTT